The rows below give T cell receptor beta chains drawn from one sample of a study of blood T cells in healthy people across ages. TCRdb reprocessed the 5' RACE reads with MiXCR, giving one entry per CDR3 protein. The sample contains approximately 600,000 distinct CDR3 sequences, roughly three fifths of which appear only once. The sequencing input was blood. These receptors came from a man in his sixties in good health. Both conserved end residues are part of each CDR3. The D gene is left open where the match is weak. Size is omitted from some rows. Given values are once, few, many or a class for expanded clones.

D gene	V gene	clone size	J gene	CDR3 protein	CDR3 DNA
NA	TRBV2	few	TRBJ1-6	CASSEDQGDGLAPLHF	TGTGCCAGCAGTGAAGATCAGGGAGACGGTTTGGCTCCCCTCCACTTT
NA	TRBV7-2	NA	TRBJ1-5	CASSLDGGSNQPQHF	TGTGCCAGCAGCTTAGACGGGGGGAGCAATCAGCCCCAGCATTTT
NA	TRBV20-1	NA	TRBJ1-2	CSAYLLGGYTF	TGCAGTGCTTACCTCCTTGGTGGCTACACCTTC
NA	TRBV11-2	NA	TRBJ2-5	CASSRGRRLQETQYF	TGTGCCAGCAGCCGGGGCAGGCGGCTCCAAGAGACCCAGTACTTC
NA	TRBV18	few	TRBJ2-7	CASSPRGQSSYEQYF	TGTGCCAGCTCACCACGAGGCCAGAGCTCCTACGAGCAGTACTTC
TRBD2	TRBV4-1	NA	TRBJ2-5	CASSQAPSGRETQYF	TGCGCCAGCAGCCAGGCGCCTAGCGGTCGGGAGACCCAGTACTTC
TRBD1	TRBV10-3	few	TRBJ2-5	CAISSRGQDQETQYF	TGTGCCATCAGTTCCCGTGGACAGGATCAAGAGACCCAGTACTTC
NA	TRBV28	few	TRBJ2-2	CASSPRGVNTGELFF	TGTGCCAGCAGTCCGAGGGGGGTGAACACCGGGGAGCTGTTTTTT
NA	TRBV21-1	NA	TRBJ1-5	CASNKQGRGGQPQHF	TGTGCCAGCAACAAGCAGGGGAGAGGGGGTCAGCCCCAGCATTTT
NA	TRBV24-1	few	TRBJ1-1	CATRGEGNTEAFF	TGTGCCACCAGGGGAGAAGGGAACACTGAAGCTTTCTTT
NA	TRBV4-1	NA	TRBJ2-7	CASSQDPGVGYEQYF	TGCGCCAGCAGCCAAGATCCCGGGGTCGGCTACGAGCAGTACTTC
NA	TRBV29-1	few	TRBJ2-5	CTPVRETQYF	TGCACCCCCGTCCGAGAGACCCAGTACTTC
NA	TRBV20-1	NA	TRBJ1-1	CSARRSSNTEAFF	TGCAGTGCTAGGCGTTCCAGCAACACTGAAGCTTTCTTT
TRBD2	TRBV10-2	NA	TRBJ2-5	CASSDRGRAETQYF	TGCGCCAGCAGTGATCGGGGGAGGGCAGAGACCCAGTACTTC
NA	TRBV9	NA	TRBJ2-7	CASSVGVGSYEQYF	TGTGCCAGCAGCGTAGGAGTGGGGTCCTACGAGCAGTACTTC
TRBD1	TRBV5-1	NA	TRBJ2-1	CASRPQPGQGAASSYNEQFF	TGCGCCAGCAGACCCCAGCCGGGACAGGGAGCTGCGAGCTCCTACAATGAGCAGTTCTTC